A selection of T cell receptor beta chains follows, all from one sample in a study of OX40 agonist ivuxolimab in advanced cancers. Sequenced by immunoSEQ multiplex PCR; TCRdb stores in-frame clones only, minus some. The sample shows fewer than 12,000 clones, about three quarters of them seen only once. The sequencing used CD4+ or CD8+ T cells sorted from blood, collected in a trial of the OX40 agonist ivuxolimab. Every receptor here comes from an adult with an advanced solid tumor such as melanoma, head and neck, liver or kidney cancer. Both conserved end residues are part of each CDR3. D genes are given only for firm matches. Clone size is not always given. Where it is, it says once, few, many or a class for expanded clones.

len	v_gene	j_gene	abundance	d_gene	CDR3aa	CDR3nt
15	TRBV7-9	TRBJ2-1	.	TRBD1	CASDLMGQGRNEQFF	TGTGCCAGCGACCTAATGGGACAGGGAAGGAATGAGCAGTTCTTC
15	TRBV4-1	TRBJ2-1	.	TRBD1	CASRAGQGTYNEQFF	TGCGCCAGCAGGGCGGGACAGGGGACCTACAATGAGCAGTTCTTC
17	TRBV9	TRBJ2-3	medium-sized	TRBD2	CASSAGTTPSSTDTQYF	TGTGCCAGCAGCGCCGGGACTACACCCTCTAGCACAGATACGCAGTATTTT
14	TRBV9	TRBJ2-7	.	.	CASSVGTSTYEQYF	TGTGCCAGCAGCGTCGGGACTTCGACTTACGAGCAGTACTTC
11	TRBV19	TRBJ2-7	.	.	CASSPGYEQYF	TGTGCCAGTAGTCCCGGTTACGAGCAGTACTTC
15	TRBV7-9	TRBJ1-2	.	.	CASSLLAGANYGYTF	TGTGCCAGCAGCTTACTGGCGGGAGCTAACTATGGCTACACCTTC
14	TRBV7-3	TRBJ1-1	.	TRBD1	CASSLTQGHTEAFF	TGTGCCAGCAGCTTAACACAGGGGCACACTGAAGCTTTCTTT
17	TRBV7-3	TRBJ1-1	medium-sized	.	CASSLRGHPVWVAEAFF	TGTGCCAGCAGCTTAAGGGGACACCCAGTGTGGGTCGCTGAAGCTTTCTTT
15	TRBV27	TRBJ2-7	once	TRBD1	CASSRTGPRGGVQYF	TGTGCCAGCAGTCGGACAGGGCCTCGCGGCGGGGTGCAGTACTTC
13	TRBV30	TRBJ2-1	.	.	CAWSSGSNNEQFF	TGTGCCTGGTCCTCGGGGAGTAATAATGAGCAGTTCTTC
15	TRBV6-5	TRBJ2-1	.	.	CASRDPGLSYNEQFF	TGTGCCAGCAGAGACCCGGGACTGTCCTACAATGAGCAGTTCTTC
17	TRBV28	TRBJ1-4	.	TRBD1	CASSLGDRGGTNEKLFF	TGTGCCAGCAGTTTAGGGGACAGGGGGGGAACTAATGAAAAACTGTTTTTT
15	TRBV4-2	TRBJ2-5	.	TRBD2	CASSQVAGGQETQYF	TGTGCCAGCAGCCAAGTAGCGGGAGGCCAAGAGACCCAGTACTTC
15	TRBV7-9	TRBJ2-1	.	TRBD2	CASSGGLAGVNEQFF	TGTGCCAGCAGCGGGGGACTAGCGGGAGTCAATGAGCAGTTCTTC
15	TRBV1	TRBJ2-7	.	.	CTSSLRAGAPYEQYF	TGCACCAGCAGCCTTAGGGCAGGAGCTCCCTACGAGCAGTACTTC
14	TRBV11-2	TRBJ1-5	.	.	CASSSGHSNQPQHF	TGTGCCAGCAGCTCGGGACACAGCAATCAGCCCCAGCATTTT
13	TRBV4-1	TRBJ2-7	once	.	CASSQDWDTSRYF	TGCGCCAGCAGCCAAGATTGGGATACTTCGAGGTACTTC
11	TRBV9	TRBJ2-7	.	.	CASSEGYEQYF	TGTGCCAGCAGCGAAGGGTACGAGCAGTACTTC
17	TRBV28	TRBJ2-7	large	TRBD2	CASSFWGGASRSYEQYF	TGTGCCAGCAGTTTCTGGGGGGGAGCTAGCAGATCCTACGAGCAGTACTTC
16	TRBV19	TRBJ2-5	few	.	CASSAYSAPAPETQYF	TGTGCCAGTAGTGCTTACAGTGCTCCCGCCCCAGAGACCCAGTACTTC
12	TRBV19	TRBJ1-3	.	.	CASSISGNTIYF	TGTGCCAGTAGTATTTCTGGAAACACCATATATTTT
13	TRBV6-5	TRBJ2-5	.	TRBD2	CASGLAGEETQYF	TGTGCCAGTGGACTAGCGGGAGAAGAGACCCAGTACTTC
15	TRBV5-5	TRBJ2-7	.	TRBD2	CASSDIAGGPYEQYF	TGTGCCAGCAGCGATATAGCGGGAGGGCCTTACGAGCAGTACTTC
15	TRBV6-6	TRBJ2-7	once	.	CASSYLTGDGLEQYF	TGTGCCAGCAGTTACTTAACGGGAGACGGACTCGAGCAGTACTTC
18	TRBV4-3	TRBJ2-7	.	TRBD2	CASSQELRLAGPVREQYF	TGCGCCAGCAGCCAAGAACTGCGACTAGCGGGGCCCGTGAGGGAGCAGTACTTC
11	TRBV10-3	TRBJ2-1	.	.	CAISDSNEQFF	TGTGCCATCAGTGACAGCAATGAGCAGTTCTTC
16	TRBV27	TRBJ2-2	.	.	CASTPIGAFNTGELFF	TGTGCCAGCACTCCGATAGGGGCCTTCAACACCGGGGAGCTGTTTTTT
14	TRBV7-6	TRBJ2-7	.	.	CASSFSGSLYEQYF	TGTGCCAGCAGCTTTTCTGGGTCTCTCTACGAGCAGTACTTC
15	TRBV7-9	TRBJ1-1	few	TRBD1	CASSLEDRRDTEAFF	TGTGCCAGCAGCTTAGAGGACAGGAGGGACACTGAAGCTTTCTTT
15	TRBV4-3	TRBJ2-7	.	.	CASSQEAGGSYEQYF	TGCGCCAGCAGCCAAGAGGCTGGCGGCTCCTACGAGCAGTACTTC
16	TRBV7-9	TRBJ1-1	.	TRBD1	CASFPVGTALNTEAFF	TGTGCCAGCTTCCCCGTAGGGACAGCCTTGAACACTGAAGCTTTCTTT
10	TRBV10-2	TRBJ2-7	.	.	CASRDYEQYF	TGCGCCAGCAGGGACTACGAGCAGTACTTC
14	TRBV18	TRBJ2-7	once	.	CASSPQGGSYEQYF	TGTGCCAGCTCACCCCAGGGGGGCTCCTACGAGCAGTACTTC
11	TRBV6-1	TRBJ1-2	.	.	CASRDYYGYTF	TGTGCCAGCAGAGATTACTATGGCTACACCTTC
15	TRBV5-1	TRBJ1-2	large	.	CASSLVQGWENGYTF	TGCGCCAGCAGCTTGGTTCAGGGATGGGAGAATGGCTACACCTTC
14	TRBV29-1	TRBJ2-7	medium-sized	.	CSALSQGPGDEQYF	TGCAGCGCGTTATCTCAGGGGCCGGGCGACGAGCAGTACTTC
14	TRBV27	TRBJ1-1	.	.	CASSLSVENTEAFF	TGTGCCAGCAGTTTATCGGTAGAGAACACTGAAGCTTTCTTT
11	TRBV2	TRBJ2-7	.	.	CASSEGHEQYF	TGTGCCAGCAGTGAAGGTCACGAGCAGTACTTC
12	TRBV1	TRBJ1-1	.	.	CTSRHQGGEAFF	TGCACCAGCAGGCATCAGGGGGGTGAAGCTTTCTTT
13	TRBV7-3	TRBJ2-7	few	.	CASSVGPPYEQYF	TGTGCCAGCAGCGTAGGTCCTCCTTACGAGCAGTACTTC
15	TRBV2	TRBJ2-7	.	.	CASSEPSAYTYEQYF	TGTGCCAGCAGTGAACCCAGCGCTTATACCTACGAGCAGTACTTC
16	TRBV7-8	TRBJ1-2	few	TRBD1	CASSFPPGQGSDGYTF	TGTGCCAGCAGCTTTCCCCCGGGACAGGGTTCTGACGGCTACACCTTC
16	TRBV30	TRBJ2-3	.	TRBD2	CAWTKTSGLITDTQYF	TGTGCCTGGACGAAGACTAGCGGCCTCATCACAGATACGCAGTATTTT
12	TRBV28	TRBJ2-1	medium-sized	.	CASSLDRRGKFF	TGTGCCAGCAGTTTAGATCGACGAGGGAAGTTCTTC